The 14 T cell receptor beta chains below come from one sample, sequenced in a study of blood T cell repertoires in COVID-19. Only in-frame clones appear in the TCRdb table, and some are missing; sequencing was by immunoSEQ multiplex PCR. The profile shows 120,000 to 150,000 clones, 80% to 90% of them singletons. Sequences were obtained from peripheral blood. These receptors originate from a human donor with acute or convalescent COVID-19. The donor label of this sample is uncertain.

The V gene is TRBV3-1 (or the pseudogene TRBV3-2), the J gene TRBJ2-7, with 8 bases lining up with TRBD1. There are 14 residues in the CDR3. The germline gives CDR1 LGHDT, CDR2 YNNKEL (reference sequence). Trimming removed 4 bases from V and 1 base from J; junction bases left unmatched: 3. The CDR3, as DNA: TGTGCCAGCAGCCTCCGGGACAGGTCCTACGAGCAGTACGTC. Its protein is CASSLRDRSYEQYV.

This chain connects TRBV23-1 to TRBJ1-5; 7 nucleotides match TRBD1. TRBV23-1 is marked as an open reading frame, function uncertain. V gave up 6 bases and J gave up 6 bases; unmatched junction bases: 5. The CDR3 loop spans 13 amino acids. CDR3 protein: CASRYTGAQPQHF. The CDR3 bases are TGCGCCAGCAGATACACAGGGGCTCAGCCCCAGCATTTT.

This clone was detected a few times. The chain carries TRBV10-3 and TRBJ1-1, with a possible D match to TRBD1 (6 bases). V lost 0 bases to trimming and J lost 5 bases, with 13 bases between them. This CDR3 is built from 15 residues. Germline CDR1 is ENHRY and CDR2 is SYGVKD. CDR3 in DNA: TGTGCCATCAGTGAGTCTTCACAGGGAGGGACTGAAGCTTTCTTT. Translated: CAISESSQGGTEAFF.

This chain joins TRBV2 and TRBJ2-5, with 8 bases matching TRBD1. The CDR3 has 15 amino acids. Germline V gene data show CDR1 as SNHLY and CDR2 as FYNNEI. Unmatched junction bases numbered 5, after V lost 0 bases and J lost 5 bases. CDR3: CASSEASHRGETQYF. CDR3 coding DNA: TGTGCCAGCAGTGAAGCTTCGCACAGGGGGGAGACCCAGTACTTC.

This chain uses TRBV5-1 with TRBJ1-4, with TRBD1 as a possible D gene (6 bases). The CDR3 is 14 amino acids. V lost 2 bases to trimming and J lost 3 bases, with 8 bases between them. The germline gives CDR1 SGHRS, CDR2 YFSETQ. CDR3: CASSFTGPNEKLFF. CDR3 nucleotides: TGCGCCAGCAGCTTTACAGGGCCTAATGAAAAACTGTTTTTT. Combining the CDR3 with reference TRBV5-1 and TRBJ1-4 gives the whole variable domain KAGVTQTPRYLIKTRGQQVTLSCSPISGHRSVSWYQQTPGQGLQFLFEYFSETQRNKGNFPGRFSGRQFSNSRSEMNVSTLELGDSALYLCASSFTGPNEKLFFGSGTQLSVL.

This clone was picked up a small number of times. J is TRBJ1-2 and V is TRBV6-5; D gene uncertain. The CDR3 runs 12 residues. V was clipped by 11 bases and J by 2 bases, with 12 bases between them. CDR1 and CDR2 (germline): MNHEY, SVGAGI. The CDR3 DNA is TGTGCCTGCTCCGGAGGGAACTATGGCTACACCTTC. Protein product: CACSGGNYGYTF.

This chain links TRBV3-1 (or the pseudogene TRBV3-2) with TRBJ2-7; a possible D gene is TRBD1 (5 bases). Deletions cut 0 bases from V and 4 bases from J, with 13 bases between. Germline CDR1 reads LGHDT; CDR2 reads YNNKEL (reference sequence). This CDR3 comprises 15 residues. Here the CDR3 DNA reads TGTGCCAGCAGCCAAGACGTACGGACAATATACGAGCAGTACGTC. As protein: CASSQDVRTIYEQYV.

This clone appeared once. The chain carries TRBV19 and TRBJ1-1; D remains ambiguous. The V gene's germline CDR1 is LNHDA and CDR2 SQIVND (reference sequence). The CDR3 runs to 14 residues. V shed 3 bases and J shed 5 bases, with 13 bases lying between them. The CDR3 DNA reads as TGTGCCAGTAGTATTCTCCGGGGAAGTACTGAAGCTTTCTTT. This sequence encodes CASSILRGSTEAFF. The entire variable domain, with the rest obtained from reference TRBV19 and TRBJ1-1, is as follows: DGGITQSPKYLFRKEGQNVTLSCEQNLNHDAMYWYRQDPGQGLRLIYYSQIVNDFQKGDIAEGYSVSREKKESFPLTVTSAQKNPTAFYLCASSILRGSTEAFFGQGTRLTVV.

The V call is TRBV5-1, the J call TRBJ2-2; TRBD1 is a possible D gene (5 bases). V lost 4 bases and J lost 2, with 15 bases in between. The CDR3 length is 16 residues. Germline V lookup: CDR1 SGHRS, CDR2 YFSETQ. The CDR3 region has the DNA TGCGCCAGCAGCCCCGCCCTTCAGGGTAACACCGGGGAGCTGTTTTTT. This translates into CASSPALQGNTGELFF.

V and J are TRBV19 and TRBJ1-2, with D possibly TRBD1 on 5 matching bases. V was pared by 5 bases and J by 1 base, with 14 bases between. This CDR3 has 15 residues. Looked up from germline, CDR1 is LNHDA and CDR2 is SQIVND (reference sequence). This CDR3 reads CASSPSAGDNYGYTF. The CDR3 nucleotides are TGTGCCAGTAGTCCGTCGGCGGGGGATAACTATGGCTACACCTTC. The entire variable domain, with the rest obtained from reference TRBV19 and TRBJ1-2, is as follows: DGGITQSPKYLFRKEGQNVTLSCEQNLNHDAMYWYRQDPGQGLRLIYYSQIVNDFQKGDIAEGYSVSREKKESFPLTVTSAQKNPTAFYLCASSPSAGDNYGYTFGSGTRLTVV.

The chain is built from TRBV29-1 and TRBJ2-7; a possible D gene is TRBD2 (6 bases). The CDR3 consists of 13 residues. The germline gives CDR1 SQVTM, CDR2 ANQGSEA. V was clipped by 6 bases and J by 4 bases, with 16 bases between them. The CDR3: CSVAGGKTYEQYF. CDR3 bases: TGCAGCGTCGCTGGGGGGAAGACGTACGAGCAGTACTTC.

This sequence joins TRBV9 and TRBJ2-2; 7 bases map to TRBD1. CDR1 is SGDLS, CDR2 YYNGEE, per germline. V lost 4 bases and J lost 1; bases outside the gene matches: 7. This CDR3 region has 16 residues. CDR3 nucleotide sequence: TGTGCCAGCAGCTCAAGACAGGGAAAGAACACCGGGGAGCTGTTTTTT. It specifies CASSSRQGKNTGELFF.

This clone came up a few times. The chain recombines TRBV4-2 with TRBJ2-3, with D possibly TRBD2 on 5 matching bases. The V end lost 4 bases, the J end lost 4 bases, and 15 bases lay between the germline ends. The length of the CDR3 is 15 residues. Per the germline V gene, CDR1 is LGHNA and CDR2 is YNFKEQ. The CDR3 DNA follows: TGTGCCAGCAGCCCGGGGATAAGGTCGGCAGATACGCAGTATTTT. It codes for CASSPGIRSADTQYF.

The V and J genes are TRBV27 and TRBJ2-5; D is possibly TRBD1 (6 bases). Trimming took off 0 bases at V and 2 bases at J, with 7 bases between the two ends. Germline-derived CDR1 and CDR2 are MNHEY and SMNVEV (reference sequence). The CDR3 covers 14 residues. CDR3 sequence (DNA): TGTGCCAGCAGTTTATCTACAGGGCAAGAGACCCAGTACTTC. Translation gives CASSLSTGQETQYF.